The 21 T cell receptor beta chains in this list originate from one sample, sequenced in a study of OX40 agonist ivuxolimab in advanced cancers. Sequencing used immunoSEQ multiplex PCR; TCRdb keeps in-frame clones, though not all of them. The data contain around 16,000 clones, approximately 90% of them singletons. The sequencing here drew on CD4+ or CD8+ T cells sorted from blood, taken in a trial of the OX40 agonist ivuxolimab. These receptors were taken from an adult with an advanced solid tumor such as melanoma, head and neck, liver or kidney cancer.

The chain joins TRBV6-5 to TRBJ2-3, with 10 bases that match TRBD2. The CDR3 extends over 15 amino acids. Germline trimming cut 5 bases from V and 0 bases from J; bases unmatched to any gene: 2. CDR1 is MNHEY and CDR2 is SVGAGI in the germline V gene. The CDR3 sequence: CASSGLAVSTDTQYF. The DNA for the CDR3 is TGTGCCAGCAGTGGACTAGCGGTTAGCACAGATACGCAGTATTTT.

The chain employs TRBV28 and TRBJ2-1; weak D call: TRBD2 (6 bases). Germline loops: CDR1 MDHEN, CDR2 SYDVKM. CDR3 size: 14 residues. The V end lost 10 bases, the J end lost 2 bases, and 15 bases lay between the germline ends. The CDR3 loop is CAISGGNPYNEQFF. For the CDR3, the DNA is TGTGCCATTAGCGGAGGGAACCCCTACAATGAGCAGTTCTTC.

The chain uses TRBV19 and TRBJ2-3; TRBD2 matches 14 bases. Germline-derived CDR1 and CDR2 are LNHDA and SQIVND (reference sequence). V shed 6 bases, J shed 0 bases, and the junction held 14 bases outside the gene matches. The CDR3 contains 20 residues. CDR3 amino acids: CASSPEEGLAGGISTDTQYF. CDR3 coding DNA: TGTGCCAGTAGCCCTGAAGAAGGACTAGCGGGAGGCATTAGCACAGATACGCAGTATTTT. The entire variable domain, with the rest obtained from reference TRBV19 and TRBJ2-3, is as follows: DGGITQSPKYLFRKEGQNVTLSCEQNLNHDAMYWYRQDPGQGLRLIYYSQIVNDFQKGDIAEGYSVSREKKESFPLTVTSAQKNPTAFYLCASSPEEGLAGGISTDTQYFGPGTRLTVL.

By its share, this clone is large. This chain connects TRBV7-2 to TRBJ1-2; D uncertain. V was pared by 2 bases and J by 6 bases, with 10 bases between. The CDR3 is made up of 13 amino acids. Germline CDR1 is SGHTA and CDR2 is FQGNSA. The CDR3 DNA follows: TGTGCCAGCAGCTTAAGCCCATCGGATGGCTACACCTTC. Translated: CASSLSPSDGYTF.

The CDR3 reads CASSLAPISGYNEQFF. The CDR3 DNA is TGTGCCAGCAGCTTAGCACCCATATCCGGATACAATGAGCAGTTCTTC. J is TRBJ2-1 and V is TRBV11-2; no definite D call. Trimming shortened V by 1 base and J by 4 bases, and 14 bases separated the two germline ends. This CDR3 is built from 16 residues. CDR1 is SGHAT and CDR2 is FQNNGV in the germline V gene.

This chain connects TRBV21-1 to TRBJ2-7; the D call of TRBD1 is as the table states it, not checked on the DNA. TRBV21-1 is a documented pseudogene. The CDR3 contains 16 residues. The CDR3 DNA sequence: TGTGCCAGCCTCAAGGGGGACCCACTAAGCTCCTACGAGCAGTACTTC. It translates to CASLKGDPLSSYEQYF.

The genes are TRBV2 and TRBJ1-4; 8 bases agree with TRBD1. This CDR3 comprises 14 residues. The V gene's germline CDR1 is SNHLY and CDR2 FYNNEI. Trimming removed 6 bases from V and 10 bases from J; junction bases left unmatched: 10. The CDR3 DNA follows: TGTGCCAGCAGCGCCGCGACAGGGGAGGGAAAACTGTTTTTT. Its translation: CASSAATGEGKLFF.

This clone has only one observation. The rearrangement uses TRBV6-6 and TRBJ2-5, with D possibly being TRBD1 (5 bases). The J call may be incorrect, as the DNA end agrees better with TRBJ2-7. Germline V gene sequence: CDR1 MNHNY, CDR2 SVGAGI (reference sequence). The CDR3 has 14 residues. CDR3 region: CASSYSDRRYEQYF. For the CDR3, the DNA is TGTGCCAGCAGTTACTCCGACAGACGGTACGAGCAGTACTTC.

This chain connects TRBV9 to TRBJ2-4, with D unresolved. The germline V and J ends were trimmed by 3 bases and 6 bases, with 13 bases remaining between them. This CDR3 contains 14 residues. Germline assignment: CDR1 SGDLS and CDR2 YYNGEE. The CDR3 protein is CASSAVGNRNIQYF. CDR3 in DNA: TGTGCCAGCAGCGCTGTGGGGAACCGAAACATTCAGTACTTC.

V gene TRBV9 combines with J gene TRBJ2-3, with TRBD2 matching 7 bases. V shed 1 base and J 4 bases; nucleotides not matched to a gene: 9. The CDR3 length is 16 residues. Germline values: CDR1 SGDLS, CDR2 YYNGEE. The CDR3 protein is CASSVFAGEFADTQYF. The DNA of the CDR3 is TGTGCCAGCAGCGTATTTGCGGGAGAATTCGCAGATACGCAGTATTTT.

This clone showed up just once. The chain joins TRBV2 to TRBJ2-1; TRBD2 matches 12 bases. Losses at the gene ends were 6 bases for V and 2 bases for J; bases not matched to a gene: 2. The CDR3 has 15 residues. CDR1 is SNHLY, CDR2 FYNNEI, per germline. For the CDR3, the DNA is TGTGCCAGCAGGCGGACTAGCGGGGCCTACAATGAGCAGTTCTTC. It translates to CASRRTSGAYNEQFF. Variable domain in full (rest from reference TRBV2 and TRBJ2-1): EPEVTQTPSHQVTQMGQEVILRCVPISNHLYFYWYRQILGQKVEFLVSFYNNEISEKSEIFDDQFSVERPDGSNFTLKIRSTKLEDSAMYFCASRRTSGAYNEQFFGPGTRLTVL.

As concerns this clone: This sample includes further DNA sequences coding for the same CDR3. The chain couples TRBV5-1 to TRBJ1-5; the D is unclear. The V gene's germline CDR1 is SGHRS and CDR2 YFSETQ. This CDR3 is built from 13 residues. The V gene lost 0 bases and the J gene lost 7 bases, with 8 bases spanning the gap. In nucleotides, the CDR3 is TGCGCCAGCAGCTTGGATCTTTTCCAGCCCCAGCATTTT. Protein product: CASSLDLFQPQHF.

V gene TRBV13 combines with J gene TRBJ1-1; unclear D gene. The CDR3 is 13 residues long. V lost 5 bases and J 7 bases, leaving 14 bases between the germline ends. Germline V gene sequence: CDR1 PRHDT, CDR2 FYEKMQ (reference sequence). The CDR3: CASSPHADNEAFF. In DNA, the CDR3 is TGTGCCAGCAGCCCTCATGCCGATAATGAAGCTTTCTTT.

This clone qualifies as medium-sized. CDR3 sequence (DNA): TGTGCCAGCAGCGCGACAGGGTATTGGACTGAAGCTTTCTTT. The encoded protein is CASSATGYWTEAFF. This chain uses TRBV9 with TRBJ1-1; 7 bases line up with TRBD1. The germline CDR1 and CDR2 sequences are SGDLS and YYNGEE. The trim removed 3 bases at V and 5 bases at J, leaving 7 bases unmatched. The CDR3 covers 14 residues.

J is TRBJ2-2 and V is TRBV2, with 11 bases identical to TRBD2. From germline, CDR1 is SNHLY and CDR2 FYNNEI. V shed 3 bases and J 3 bases; nucleotides not matched to a gene: 6. The CDR3 is 17 amino acids. The CDR3 reads CASSDLGLAGHTGELFF. The CDR3, as DNA: TGTGCCAGCAGTGATCTAGGACTAGCGGGTCACACCGGGGAGCTGTTTTTT.

This clone was found once. The chain has TRBV29-1 and TRBJ2-2; maybe TRBD1 (6 bases). The CDR3 has 15 amino acids. Germline V gene sequence: CDR1 SQVTM, CDR2 ANQGSEA. The V and J ends lost 1 base and 1 base respectively, with 10 bases between them. The CDR3 region is CSVEAGDLNTGELFF. The CDR3 bases are TGCAGCGTTGAAGCAGGGGACCTGAACACCGGGGAGCTGTTTTTT.

The chain carries TRBV6-5 and TRBJ1-5; 7 bases map to TRBD1. The CDR3 sequence is 15 residues long. Germline loops: CDR1 MNHEY, CDR2 SVGAGI. The trim removed 0 bases at V and 2 bases at J, leaving 1 base unmatched. CDR3 bases: TGTGCCAGCAGTTACTCTGGGACAGGCAATCAGCCCCAGCATTTT. Its translation is CASSYSGTGNQPQHF.

V is TRBV6-1 and J is TRBJ2-7, with D possibly TRBD1 on 5 matching bases. Germline CDR1 MNHNS, CDR2 SASEGT. The V end was cut by 2 bases, the J end by 2 bases, with 10 bases between. CDR3 length equals 14 residues. The CDR3 region is CASSEWGGTYEQYF. CDR3 bases: TGTGCCAGCAGTGAATGGGGCGGAACCTACGAGCAGTACTTC.

V gene TRBV7-6 combines with J gene TRBJ2-7; 12 bases line up with TRBD2. The CDR3 has 17 residues. Germline CDR1 reads SGHVS; CDR2 reads FNYEAQ. The ends lost 5 bases at V and 2 bases at J; junction bases unmatched: 10. The CDR3 loop is CASSADPGLAGPYEQYF. In DNA, the CDR3 is TGTGCCAGCAGCGCAGACCCGGGACTAGCGGGCCCCTACGAGCAGTACTTC.

This chain connects TRBV30 to TRBJ2-1, with D perhaps matching TRBD1 (5 bases). Germline CDR1 GTSNPN, CDR2 SVGIG (reference sequence). This CDR3 is built from 12 residues. Trimming pared 5 bases from V and 8 bases from J, leaving 13 bases between. DNA of the CDR3: TGTGCCTGGGACAGAGGCCATTATGAGCAGTTCTTC. Residues: CAWDRGHYEQFF. The entire variable domain, with the rest obtained from reference TRBV30 and TRBJ2-1, is as follows: SQTIHQWPATLVQPVGSPLSLECTVEGTSNPNLYWYRQAAGRGLQLLFYSVGIGQISSEVPQNLSASRPQDRQFILSSKKLLLSDSGFYLCAWDRGHYEQFFGPGTRLTVL.

The chain uses TRBV7-6 and TRBJ2-2, with unresolved D. This CDR3 has 15 amino acids. Germline CDR1 is SGHVS and CDR2 is FNYEAQ. Deletions cut 1 base from V and 2 bases from J, with 8 bases between. The CDR3 DNA is TGTGCCAGCAGCTTAGGGAACAGAAACACCGGGGAGCTGTTTTTT. Amino acid sequence: CASSLGNRNTGELFF.